The text below deals with one TCR beta chain. Its cognate antigen is unknown. TCRdb reprocessed the reads with MiXCR, giving one entry per CDR3 protein. Of some 500,000 distinct CDR3 sequences listed, 25% to 35% are singletons. The data belong to a study of T cell repertoires in cytomegalovirus infection. Study-wide results and caveats: Predominance within the ex vivo response was attributable to HLA-C-restricted CMV-specific TCR beta clonotypes.

With 2 bases removed from V and 0 bases from J, the gap between germline ends came to 11 bases. The germline gives CDR1 MNHEY, CDR2 SVGAGI. This CDR3 comprises 15 residues. The chain is built from TRBV6-5 and TRBJ2-7; D unclear. The source is a human donor in good health (CMV status not recorded). Some clones in this sample may be carry-over from other donors' samples. Sequencing was performed on cultured PBMCs, taken from culture after CMV antigen stimulation. The CDR3 coding sequence is TGTGCCAGCAGTTACGTGGGCACCACCTCCTACGAGCAGTACTTC. It is translated as CASSYVGTTSYEQYF.